This is a list of T cell receptor beta chains from one sample in a study of blood T cell repertoires in COVID-19. This table comes from immunoSEQ multiplex PCR, and its TCRdb copy is limited to in-frame clones, with some not included. The table records about 210,000 clones, about 92% of them present only once. The source material was peripheral blood. The receptor source for this set is a young man with acute or convalescent COVID-19. Both conserved end residues are part of each CDR3. D genes are given only for firm matches. Clone size, where shown, is once, few, many, or a class for clones that have expanded.

v_call: TRBV6-1
cdr3_length: 16
j_call: TRBJ2-1
d_call: TRBD2
clone_size: NA
cdr3_aa: CASREVPSGGGHEQFF
cdr3_nt: TGTGCCAGCAGAGAAGTCCCTAGCGGGGGGGGGCACGAGCAGTTCTTC

v_call: TRBV19
cdr3_length: 16
j_call: TRBJ2-2
d_call: TRBD1
clone_size: NA
cdr3_aa: CASSRTGGGRAGELFF
cdr3_nt: TGTGCCAGTAGTAGGACAGGGGGCGGAAGGGCCGGGGAGCTGTTTTTT

v_call: TRBV29-1
cdr3_length: 12
j_call: TRBJ2-3
d_call: NA
clone_size: NA
cdr3_aa: CSVVRDTDTQYF
cdr3_nt: TGCAGCGTTGTCCGGGATACAGATACGCAGTATTTT

v_call: TRBV9
cdr3_length: 15
j_call: TRBJ1-4
d_call: NA
clone_size: NA
cdr3_aa: CASSPRWQGGEKLFF
cdr3_nt: TGTGCCAGCAGCCCCCGGTGGCAGGGAGGGGAAAAACTGTTTTTT

v_call: TRBV6-1
cdr3_length: 16
j_call: TRBJ2-3
d_call: TRBD2
clone_size: NA
cdr3_aa: CASSELWGGTTDTQYF
cdr3_nt: TGTGCCAGCAGTGAATTGTGGGGGGGGACGACAGATACGCAGTATTTT

v_call: TRBV13
cdr3_length: 11
j_call: TRBJ2-5
d_call: NA
clone_size: NA
cdr3_aa: CASSLYRTQYF
cdr3_nt: TGTGCCAGCAGCTTATATCGGACCCAGTACTTC

v_call: TRBV30
cdr3_length: 16
j_call: TRBJ2-3
d_call: NA
clone_size: NA
cdr3_aa: CAWSGAAGRGTDTQYF
cdr3_nt: TGTGCCTGGAGTGGGGCGGCGGGACGGGGCACAGATACGCAGTATTTT

v_call: TRBV5-4
cdr3_length: 14
j_call: TRBJ2-5
d_call: TRBD2
clone_size: NA
cdr3_aa: CASSWTSFGETQYF
cdr3_nt: TGTGCCAGCAGCTGGACTAGCTTTGGGGAGACCCAGTACTTC

v_call: TRBV7-2
cdr3_length: 15
j_call: TRBJ1-1
d_call: NA
clone_size: NA
cdr3_aa: CASSSPYRAAPEAFF
cdr3_nt: TGTGCCAGCAGTTCCCCCTATCGAGCCGCGCCTGAAGCTTTCTTT

v_call: TRBV4-1
cdr3_length: 17
j_call: TRBJ1-1
d_call: NA
clone_size: few
cdr3_aa: CASSQVLRLSGNTEAFF
cdr3_nt: TGCGCCAGCAGCCAAGTTCTTAGGTTGTCAGGGAACACTGAAGCTTTCTTT

v_call: TRBV10-3
cdr3_length: 17
j_call: TRBJ1-5
d_call: TRBD1
clone_size: NA
cdr3_aa: CAISESGTDNSNQPQHF
cdr3_nt: TGTGCCATCAGTGAGTCAGGGACAGATAATAGCAATCAGCCCCAGCATTTT

v_call: TRBV30
cdr3_length: 14
j_call: TRBJ1-1
d_call: NA
clone_size: few
cdr3_aa: CAWSSRGRNTEAFF
cdr3_nt: TGTGCCTGGAGTTCCAGGGGTCGGAACACTGAAGCTTTCTTT

v_call: TRBV28
cdr3_length: 13
j_call: TRBJ1-1
d_call: NA
clone_size: NA
cdr3_aa: CASSLQRNTEAFF
cdr3_nt: TGTGCCAGCAGTCTACAGAGGAACACTGAAGCTTTCTTT

v_call: TRBV5-3
cdr3_length: 16
j_call: TRBJ1-6
d_call: NA
clone_size: NA
cdr3_aa: CARSPNSGQNNSPLHF
cdr3_nt: TGTGCCAGAAGCCCGAACTCAGGGCAGAATAATTCACCCCTCCACTTT

v_call: TRBV19
cdr3_length: 12
j_call: TRBJ1-1
d_call: NA
clone_size: NA
cdr3_aa: CASSISRTEAFF
cdr3_nt: TGTGCCAGTAGTATCTCTCGCACTGAAGCTTTCTTT

v_call: TRBV18
cdr3_length: 15
j_call: TRBJ2-5
d_call: NA
clone_size: NA
cdr3_aa: CASSSPPGSVETQYF
cdr3_nt: TGTGCCAGCTCATCTCCCCCGGGTTCTGTAGAGACCCAGTACTTC

v_call: TRBV7-8
cdr3_length: 14
j_call: TRBJ2-7
d_call: TRBD1
clone_size: once
cdr3_aa: CASSLGTGVYEQYF
cdr3_nt: TGTGCCAGCAGCTTGGGGACAGGGGTCTACGAGCAGTACTTC

v_call: TRBV19
cdr3_length: 16
j_call: TRBJ2-7
d_call: NA
clone_size: NA
cdr3_aa: CASSIVRESSSYEQYF
cdr3_nt: TGTGCCAGTAGTATTGTCAGGGAAAGTAGCTCCTACGAGCAGTACTTC

v_call: TRBV18
cdr3_length: 16
j_call: TRBJ1-5
d_call: NA
clone_size: NA
cdr3_aa: CASSPLRVATNQPQHF
cdr3_nt: TGTGCCAGCTCACCATTGCGGGTTGCGACTAATCAGCCCCAGCATTTT

v_call: TRBV5-5
cdr3_length: 15
j_call: TRBJ2-7
d_call: TRBD1
clone_size: NA
cdr3_aa: CASSLTGGSTYEQYF
cdr3_nt: TGTGCCAGCAGCCTAACAGGGGGATCAACCTACGAGCAGTACTTC

v_call: TRBV28
cdr3_length: 14
j_call: TRBJ2-7
d_call: NA
clone_size: once
cdr3_aa: CASSPLADSYEQYF
cdr3_nt: TGTGCCAGCAGTCCCTTAGCGGACTCCTACGAGCAGTACTTC

v_call: TRBV28
cdr3_length: 20
j_call: TRBJ2-1
d_call: NA
clone_size: once
cdr3_aa: CASSLRQVGRSFSSYNEQFF
cdr3_nt: TGTGCCAGCAGTTTACGACAGGTGGGACGTTCTTTCAGCTCCTACAATGAGCAGTTCTTC

v_call: TRBV27
cdr3_length: 17
j_call: TRBJ2-1
d_call: NA
clone_size: once
cdr3_aa: CASRSRGVHSLANEQFF
cdr3_nt: TGTGCCAGCAGATCCAGGGGAGTCCACTCGTTGGCCAATGAGCAGTTCTTC

v_call: TRBV27
cdr3_length: 16
j_call: TRBJ2-5
d_call: NA
clone_size: NA
cdr3_aa: CASSLIDPPRGGTQYF
cdr3_nt: TGTGCCAGCAGTTTAATCGACCCCCCGAGGGGGGGGACCCAGTACTTC

v_call: TRBV6-5
cdr3_length: 16
j_call: TRBJ1-3
d_call: NA
clone_size: once
cdr3_aa: CASSYSRSHSGNTIYF
cdr3_nt: TGTGCCAGCAGTTACTCGCGCTCGCACTCTGGAAACACCATATATTTT

v_call: TRBV27
cdr3_length: 16
j_call: TRBJ2-3
d_call: NA
clone_size: NA
cdr3_aa: CASSRGPIPSTDTQYF
cdr3_nt: TGTGCCAGCAGCCGTGGCCCGATCCCTAGCACAGATACGCAGTATTTT

v_call: TRBV15
cdr3_length: 15
j_call: TRBJ2-4
d_call: TRBD1
clone_size: NA
cdr3_aa: CATSRAGTESNIQYF
cdr3_nt: TGTGCCACCAGCAGGGCCGGGACAGAAAGCAACATTCAGTACTTC

v_call: TRBV6-5
cdr3_length: 15
j_call: TRBJ2-5
d_call: TRBD2
clone_size: NA
cdr3_aa: CASRPYGRAEETQYF
cdr3_nt: TGTGCCAGCAGGCCATACGGGAGGGCTGAAGAGACCCAGTACTTC

v_call: TRBV29-1
cdr3_length: 15
j_call: TRBJ2-6
d_call: TRBD1
clone_size: few
cdr3_aa: CSVGHRGSGANVLTF
cdr3_nt: TGCAGCGTTGGTCACAGGGGTTCTGGGGCCAACGTCCTGACTTTC

v_call: TRBV6-5
cdr3_length: 15
j_call: TRBJ2-7
d_call: TRBD2
clone_size: NA
cdr3_aa: CASSYSLRGAYEQYF
cdr3_nt: TGTGCCAGCAGTTACAGTCTGCGGGGGGCCTACGAGCAGTACTTC

v_call: TRBV11-2
cdr3_length: 13
j_call: TRBJ1-1
d_call: TRBD1
clone_size: NA
cdr3_aa: CASSPPTGGEAFF
cdr3_nt: TGTGCCAGCAGCCCCCCGACAGGGGGAGAAGCTTTCTTT

v_call: TRBV28
cdr3_length: 17
j_call: TRBJ1-5
d_call: TRBD1
clone_size: NA
cdr3_aa: CASRRGTDRGRNQPQHF
cdr3_nt: TGTGCCAGCAGAAGAGGGACCGACAGGGGGCGGAATCAGCCCCAGCATTTT

v_call: TRBV28
cdr3_length: 16
j_call: TRBJ2-1
d_call: TRBD2
clone_size: NA
cdr3_aa: CASREETSGRYNEQFF
cdr3_nt: TGTGCCAGCAGAGAGGAGACTAGCGGGCGATACAATGAGCAGTTCTTC

v_call: TRBV10-3
cdr3_length: 16
j_call: TRBJ1-6
d_call: NA
clone_size: NA
cdr3_aa: CAISESDSHINSPLHF
cdr3_nt: TGTGCCATCAGTGAGTCAGACAGTCATATTAATTCACCCCTCCACTTT

v_call: TRBV2
cdr3_length: 14
j_call: TRBJ2-3
d_call: NA
clone_size: NA
cdr3_aa: CASSETFSENTQYF
cdr3_nt: TGTGCCAGCAGTGAAACCTTCTCGGAGAATACGCAGTATTTT

v_call: TRBV28
cdr3_length: 13
j_call: TRBJ1-5
d_call: NA
clone_size: NA
cdr3_aa: CASGLTEIQPQHF
cdr3_nt: TGTGCCAGCGGACTGACTGAGATTCAGCCCCAGCATTTT

v_call: TRBV3-1/TRBV3-2
cdr3_length: 14
j_call: TRBJ1-2
d_call: TRBD1
clone_size: NA
cdr3_aa: CASSFIGGNYGYTF
cdr3_nt: TGTGCCAGCAGCTTTATAGGGGGCAACTATGGCTACACCTTC

v_call: TRBV4-2
cdr3_length: 17
j_call: TRBJ2-3
d_call: TRBD2
clone_size: NA
cdr3_aa: CASSQNGLAGGWDTQYF
cdr3_nt: TGTGCCAGCAGCCAAAATGGACTAGCGGGGGGCTGGGATACGCAGTATTTT

v_call: TRBV18
cdr3_length: 14
j_call: TRBJ2-5
d_call: NA
clone_size: NA
cdr3_aa: CASSPDRHQETQYF
cdr3_nt: TGTGCCAGCTCCCCCGACAGGCACCAAGAGACCCAGTACTTC

v_call: TRBV28
cdr3_length: 21
j_call: TRBJ2-1
d_call: TRBD2
clone_size: NA
cdr3_aa: CASSLIMSSAITSGRAWEQFF
cdr3_nt: TGTGCCAGCAGCCTAATTATGTCTAGTGCCATAACTAGCGGGAGGGCCTGGGAGCAGTTCTTC

v_call: TRBV18
cdr3_length: 16
j_call: TRBJ2-2
d_call: TRBD1
clone_size: NA
cdr3_aa: CASSQTGGTNTGELFF
cdr3_nt: TGTGCCAGCTCACAAACAGGGGGAACGAACACCGGGGAGCTGTTTTTT

v_call: TRBV7-8
cdr3_length: 12
j_call: TRBJ2-1
d_call: NA
clone_size: NA
cdr3_aa: CASKSGTNEQFF
cdr3_nt: TGTGCCAGCAAGTCAGGGACAAATGAGCAGTTCTTC

v_call: TRBV4-1
cdr3_length: 16
j_call: TRBJ2-7
d_call: NA
clone_size: NA
cdr3_aa: CASSQGRQATSYEQYF
cdr3_nt: TGCGCCAGCAGCCAAGGTCGACAGGCGACCTCCTACGAGCAGTACTTC